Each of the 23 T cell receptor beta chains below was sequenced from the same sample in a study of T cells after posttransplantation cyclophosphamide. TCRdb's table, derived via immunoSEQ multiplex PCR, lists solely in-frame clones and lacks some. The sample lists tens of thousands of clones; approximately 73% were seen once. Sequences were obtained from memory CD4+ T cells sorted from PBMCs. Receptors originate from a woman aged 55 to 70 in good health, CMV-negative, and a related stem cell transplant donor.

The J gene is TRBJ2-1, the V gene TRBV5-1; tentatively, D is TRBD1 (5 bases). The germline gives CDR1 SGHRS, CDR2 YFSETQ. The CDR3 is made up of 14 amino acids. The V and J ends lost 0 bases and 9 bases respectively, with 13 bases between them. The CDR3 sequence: CASSLAPLQGEQFF. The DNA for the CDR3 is TGCGCCAGCAGCTTGGCCCCCCTTCAGGGTGAGCAGTTCTTC.

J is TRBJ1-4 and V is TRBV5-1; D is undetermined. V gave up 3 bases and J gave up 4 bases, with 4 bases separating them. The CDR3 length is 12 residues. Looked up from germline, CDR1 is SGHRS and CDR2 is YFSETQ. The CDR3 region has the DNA TGCGCCAGCAGCTCGTATAATGAAAAACTGTTTTTT. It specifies CASSSYNEKLFF.

CDR3: CASSYTNGGTGELFF. CDR3 sequence (DNA): TGTGCCAGCAGTTACACTAACGGGGGCACCGGGGAGCTGTTTTTT. The chain employs TRBV7-3 and TRBJ2-2; D may be TRBD2 (6 bases). The CDR3 loop spans 15 amino acids. V lost 6 bases and J 4 bases, leaving 15 bases between the germline ends. Germline assignment: CDR1 SGHTA and CDR2 FQGTGA.

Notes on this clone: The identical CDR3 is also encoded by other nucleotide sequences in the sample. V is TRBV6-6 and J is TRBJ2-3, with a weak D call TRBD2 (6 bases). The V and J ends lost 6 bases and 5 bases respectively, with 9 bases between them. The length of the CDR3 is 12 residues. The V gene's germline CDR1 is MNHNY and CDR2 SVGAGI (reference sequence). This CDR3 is CASRRLEDTQYF. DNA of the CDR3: TGTGCCAGCAGACGACTAGAAGATACGCAGTATTTT.

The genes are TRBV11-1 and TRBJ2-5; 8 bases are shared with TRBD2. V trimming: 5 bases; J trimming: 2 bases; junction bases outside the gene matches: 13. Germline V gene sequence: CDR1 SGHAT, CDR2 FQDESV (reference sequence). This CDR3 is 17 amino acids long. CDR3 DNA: TGTGCCAGCAGCCCGGCAGGCCTGGGACTAGGGCAAGAGACCCAGTACTTC. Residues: CASSPAGLGLGQETQYF.

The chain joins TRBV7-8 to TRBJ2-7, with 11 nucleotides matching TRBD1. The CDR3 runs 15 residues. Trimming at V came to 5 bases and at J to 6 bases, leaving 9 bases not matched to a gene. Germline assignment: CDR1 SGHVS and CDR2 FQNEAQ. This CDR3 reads CASSARTGGESEQYF. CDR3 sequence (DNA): TGTGCCAGCAGCGCCAGGACAGGGGGCGAGAGCGAGCAGTACTTC.

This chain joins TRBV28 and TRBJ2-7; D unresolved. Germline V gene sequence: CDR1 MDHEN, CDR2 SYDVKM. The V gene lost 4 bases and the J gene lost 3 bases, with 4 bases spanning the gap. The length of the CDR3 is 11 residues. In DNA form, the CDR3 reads TGTGCCAGCAGTTCCCACTACGAGCAGTACTTC. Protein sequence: CASSSHYEQYF.

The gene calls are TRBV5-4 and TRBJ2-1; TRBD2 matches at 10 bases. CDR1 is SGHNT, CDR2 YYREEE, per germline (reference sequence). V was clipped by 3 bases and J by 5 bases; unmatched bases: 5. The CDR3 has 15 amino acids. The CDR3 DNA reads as TGTGCCAGCAGCTGGAGCGGGGGGGCTCACAATGAGCAGTTCTTC. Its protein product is CASSWSGGAHNEQFF.

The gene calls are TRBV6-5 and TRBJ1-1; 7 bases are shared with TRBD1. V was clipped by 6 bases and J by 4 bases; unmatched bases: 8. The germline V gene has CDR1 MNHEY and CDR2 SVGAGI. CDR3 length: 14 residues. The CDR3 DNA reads TGTGCCAGCAGACCAGGGGGGTGGGGCACTGAAGCTTTCTTT. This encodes CASRPGGWGTEAFF.

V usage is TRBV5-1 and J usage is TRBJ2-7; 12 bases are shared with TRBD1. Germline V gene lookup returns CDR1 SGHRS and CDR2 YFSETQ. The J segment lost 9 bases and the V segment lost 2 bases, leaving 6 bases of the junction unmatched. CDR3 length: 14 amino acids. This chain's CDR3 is CASSFSPGQGAQYF. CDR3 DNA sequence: TGCGCCAGCAGCTTTTCTCCGGGACAGGGGGCGCAGTACTTC. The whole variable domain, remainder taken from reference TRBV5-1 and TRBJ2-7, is KAGVTQTPRYLIKTRGQQVTLSCSPISGHRSVSWYQQTPGQGLQFLFEYFSETQRNKGNFPGRFSGRQFSNSRSEMNVSTLELGDSALYLCASSFSPGQGAQYFGPGTRLTVT.

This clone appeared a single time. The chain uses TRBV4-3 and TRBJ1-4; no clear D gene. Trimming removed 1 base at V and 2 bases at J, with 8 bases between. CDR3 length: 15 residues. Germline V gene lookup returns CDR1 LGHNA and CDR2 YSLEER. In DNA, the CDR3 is TGCGCCAGCAGCCAAGGAGGGAGTACTAATGAAAAACTGTTTTTT. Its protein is CASSQGGSTNEKLFF.

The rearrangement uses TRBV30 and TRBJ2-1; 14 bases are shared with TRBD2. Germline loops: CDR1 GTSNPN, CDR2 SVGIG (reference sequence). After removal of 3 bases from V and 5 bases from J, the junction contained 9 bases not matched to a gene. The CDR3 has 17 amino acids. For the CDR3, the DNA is TGTGCCTGGAGGGGGAAACCGGGACTAGCGGGAGACAATGAGCAGTTCTTC. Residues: CAWRGKPGLAGDNEQFF. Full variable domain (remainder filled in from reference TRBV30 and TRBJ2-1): SQTIHQWPATLVQPVGSPLSLECTVEGTSNPNLYWYRQAAGRGLQLLFYSVGIGQISSEVPQNLSASRPQDRQFILSSKKLLLSDSGFYLCAWRGKPGLAGDNEQFFGPGTRLTVL.

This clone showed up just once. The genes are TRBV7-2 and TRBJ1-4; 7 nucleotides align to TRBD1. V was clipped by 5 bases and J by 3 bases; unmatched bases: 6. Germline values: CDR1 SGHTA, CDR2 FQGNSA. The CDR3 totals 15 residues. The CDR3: CASSVRDSPNEKLFF. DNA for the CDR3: TGTGCCAGCAGCGTTAGGGACAGCCCTAATGAAAAACTGTTTTTT.

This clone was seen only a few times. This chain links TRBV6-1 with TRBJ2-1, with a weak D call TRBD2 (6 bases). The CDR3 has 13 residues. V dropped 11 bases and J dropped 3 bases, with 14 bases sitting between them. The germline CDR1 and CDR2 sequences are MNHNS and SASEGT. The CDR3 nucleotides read TGTGCCTCGGCGGGACCCCTCTACAATGAGCAGTTCTTC. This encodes CASAGPLYNEQFF.

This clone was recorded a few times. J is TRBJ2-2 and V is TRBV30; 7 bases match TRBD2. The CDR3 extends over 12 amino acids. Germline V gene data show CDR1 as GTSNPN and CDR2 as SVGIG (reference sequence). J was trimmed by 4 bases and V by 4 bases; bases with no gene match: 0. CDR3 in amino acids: CAWKRGTGELFF. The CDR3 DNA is TGTGCCTGGAAGCGGGGCACCGGGGAGCTGTTTTTT.

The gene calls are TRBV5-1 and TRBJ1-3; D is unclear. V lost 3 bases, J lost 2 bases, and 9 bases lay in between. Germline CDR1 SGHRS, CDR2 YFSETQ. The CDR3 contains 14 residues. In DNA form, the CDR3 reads TGCGCCAGCAGCTCGGGGAGCCCTGGAAACACCATATATTTT. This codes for CASSSGSPGNTIYF.

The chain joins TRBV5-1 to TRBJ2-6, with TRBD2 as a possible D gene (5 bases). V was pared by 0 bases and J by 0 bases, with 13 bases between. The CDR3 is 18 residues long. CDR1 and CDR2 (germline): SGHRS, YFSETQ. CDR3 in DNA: TGCGCCAGCAGCTTGGTCGTCCCGGGAAGCTCTGGGGCCAACGTCCTGACTTTC. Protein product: CASSLVVPGSSGANVLTF.

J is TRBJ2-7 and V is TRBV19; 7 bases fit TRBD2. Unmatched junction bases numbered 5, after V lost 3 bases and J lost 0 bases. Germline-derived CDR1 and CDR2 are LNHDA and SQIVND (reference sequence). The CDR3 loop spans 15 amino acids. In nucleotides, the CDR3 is TGTGCCAGTAGTATCGGGGGGTCCAACTCCTACGAGCAGTACTTC. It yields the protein CASSIGGSNSYEQYF.

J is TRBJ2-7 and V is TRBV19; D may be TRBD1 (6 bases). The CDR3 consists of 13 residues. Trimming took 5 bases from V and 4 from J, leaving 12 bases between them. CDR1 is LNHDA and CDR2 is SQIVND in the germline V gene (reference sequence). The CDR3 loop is CASSHRDIYEQYF. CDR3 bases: TGTGCCAGTAGTCACCGGGACATATACGAGCAGTACTTC. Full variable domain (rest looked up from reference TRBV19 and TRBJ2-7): DGGITQSPKYLFRKEGQNVTLSCEQNLNHDAMYWYRQDPGQGLRLIYYSQIVNDFQKGDIAEGYSVSREKKESFPLTVTSAQKNPTAFYLCASSHRDIYEQYFGPGTRLTVT.

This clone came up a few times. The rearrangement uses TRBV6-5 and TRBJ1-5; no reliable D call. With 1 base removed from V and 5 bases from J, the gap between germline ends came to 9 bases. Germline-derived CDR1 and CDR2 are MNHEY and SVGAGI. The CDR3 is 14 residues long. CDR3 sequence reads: CASSYLGRHQPQHF. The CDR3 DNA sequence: TGTGCCAGCAGTTACTTGGGCCGGCATCAGCCCCAGCATTTT.

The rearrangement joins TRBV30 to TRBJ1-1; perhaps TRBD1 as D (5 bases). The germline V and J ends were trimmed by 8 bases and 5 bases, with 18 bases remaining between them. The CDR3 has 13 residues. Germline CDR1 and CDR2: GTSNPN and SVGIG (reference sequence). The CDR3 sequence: CAGQTGRMTEAFF. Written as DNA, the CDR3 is TGTGCCGGACAAACAGGTCGTATGACTGAAGCTTTCTTT.

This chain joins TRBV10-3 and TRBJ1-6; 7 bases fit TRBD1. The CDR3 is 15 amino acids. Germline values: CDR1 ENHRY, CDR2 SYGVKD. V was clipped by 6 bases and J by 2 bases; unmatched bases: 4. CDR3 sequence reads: CAISAGTAYNSPLHF. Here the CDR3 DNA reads TGTGCCATCAGCGCCGGGACAGCCTATAATTCACCCCTCCACTTT.

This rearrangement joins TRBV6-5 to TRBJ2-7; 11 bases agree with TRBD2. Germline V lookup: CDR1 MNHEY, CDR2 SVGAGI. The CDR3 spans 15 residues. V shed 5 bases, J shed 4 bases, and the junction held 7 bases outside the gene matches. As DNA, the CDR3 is TGTGCCAGCAGTCGCCCCTCTAGCGGGGGGTACGAGCAGTACTTC. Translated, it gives CASSRPSSGGYEQYF.